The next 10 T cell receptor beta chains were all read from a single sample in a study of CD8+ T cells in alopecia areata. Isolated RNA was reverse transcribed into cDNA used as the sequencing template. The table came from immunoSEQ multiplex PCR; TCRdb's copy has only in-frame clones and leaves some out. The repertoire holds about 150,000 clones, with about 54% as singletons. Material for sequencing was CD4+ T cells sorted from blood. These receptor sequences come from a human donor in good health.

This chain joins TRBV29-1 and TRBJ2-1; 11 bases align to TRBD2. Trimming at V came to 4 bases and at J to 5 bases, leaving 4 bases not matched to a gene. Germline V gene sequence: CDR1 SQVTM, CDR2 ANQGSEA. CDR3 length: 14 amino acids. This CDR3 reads CSVGRLAGNNEQFF. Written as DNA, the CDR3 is TGCAGCGTTGGAAGACTAGCGGGGAACAATGAGCAGTTCTTC.

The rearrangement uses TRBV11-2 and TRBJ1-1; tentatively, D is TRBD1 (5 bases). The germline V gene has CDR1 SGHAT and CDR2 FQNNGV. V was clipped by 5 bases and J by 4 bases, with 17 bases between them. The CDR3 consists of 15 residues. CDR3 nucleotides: TGTGCCAGCAGCGGCGGGGGACCTAGGGGCACTGAAGCTTTCTTT. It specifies CASSGGGPRGTEAFF.

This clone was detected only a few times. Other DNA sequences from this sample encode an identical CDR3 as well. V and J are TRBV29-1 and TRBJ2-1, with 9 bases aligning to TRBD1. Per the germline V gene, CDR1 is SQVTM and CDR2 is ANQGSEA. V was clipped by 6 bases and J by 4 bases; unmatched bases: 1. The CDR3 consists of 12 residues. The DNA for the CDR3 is TGCAGCGTAGGGACAGGGTACAATGAGCAGTTCTTC. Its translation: CSVGTGYNEQFF.

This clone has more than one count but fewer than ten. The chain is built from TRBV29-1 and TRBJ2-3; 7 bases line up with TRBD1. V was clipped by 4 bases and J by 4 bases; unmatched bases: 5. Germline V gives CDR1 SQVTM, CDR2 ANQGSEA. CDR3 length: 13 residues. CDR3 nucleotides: TGCAGCGTTGCCAGGACAGGAGCAGATACGCAGTATTTT. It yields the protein CSVARTGADTQYF.

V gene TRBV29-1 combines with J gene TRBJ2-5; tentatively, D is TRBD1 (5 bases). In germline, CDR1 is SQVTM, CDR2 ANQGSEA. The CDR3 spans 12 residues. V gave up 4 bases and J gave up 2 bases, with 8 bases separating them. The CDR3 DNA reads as TGCAGCGTTGCAGGGTGGCAAGAGACCCAGTACTTC. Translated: CSVAGWQETQYF. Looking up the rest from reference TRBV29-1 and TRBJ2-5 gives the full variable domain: SAVISQKPSRDICQRGTSLTIQCQVDSQVTMMFWYRQQPGQSLTLIATANQGSEATYESGFVIDKFPISRPNLTFSTLTVSNMSPEDSSIYLCSVAGWQETQYFGPGTRLLVL.

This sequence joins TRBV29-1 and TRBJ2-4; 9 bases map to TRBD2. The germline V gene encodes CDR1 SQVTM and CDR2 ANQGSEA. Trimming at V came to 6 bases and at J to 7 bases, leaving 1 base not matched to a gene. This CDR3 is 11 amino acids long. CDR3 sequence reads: CSVGLANIQYF. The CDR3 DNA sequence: TGCAGCGTCGGACTAGCGAACATTCAGTACTTC.

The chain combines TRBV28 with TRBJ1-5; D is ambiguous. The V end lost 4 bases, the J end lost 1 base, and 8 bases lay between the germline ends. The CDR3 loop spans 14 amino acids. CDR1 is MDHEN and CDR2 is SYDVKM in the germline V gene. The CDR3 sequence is CASSWGGSNQPQHF. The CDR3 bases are TGTGCCAGCAGTTGGGGTGGGAGCAATCAGCCCCAGCATTTT.

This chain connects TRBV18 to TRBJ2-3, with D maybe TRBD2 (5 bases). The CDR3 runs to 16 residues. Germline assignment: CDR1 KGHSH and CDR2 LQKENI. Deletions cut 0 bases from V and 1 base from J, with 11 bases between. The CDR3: CASSPPIGLGTDTQYF. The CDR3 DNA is TGTGCCAGCTCACCACCAATAGGACTGGGCACAGATACGCAGTATTTT.

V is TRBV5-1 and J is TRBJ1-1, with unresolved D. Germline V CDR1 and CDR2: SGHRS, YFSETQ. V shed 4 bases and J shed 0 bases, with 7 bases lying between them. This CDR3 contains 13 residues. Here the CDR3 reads CASSVSMNTEAFF. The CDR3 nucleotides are TGCGCCAGCAGCGTCTCGATGAACACTGAAGCTTTCTTT.

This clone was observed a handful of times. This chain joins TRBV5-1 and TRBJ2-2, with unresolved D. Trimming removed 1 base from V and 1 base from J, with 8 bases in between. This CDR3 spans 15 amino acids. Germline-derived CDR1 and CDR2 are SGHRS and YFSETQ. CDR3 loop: CASSLFHQNTGELFF. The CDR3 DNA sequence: TGCGCCAGCAGCTTGTTTCACCAGAACACCGGGGAGCTGTTTTTT. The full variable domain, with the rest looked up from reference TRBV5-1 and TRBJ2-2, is KAGVTQTPRYLIKTRGQQVTLSCSPISGHRSVSWYQQTPGQGLQFLFEYFSETQRNKGNFPGRFSGRQFSNSRSEMNVSTLELGDSALYLCASSLFHQNTGELFFGEGSRLTVL.